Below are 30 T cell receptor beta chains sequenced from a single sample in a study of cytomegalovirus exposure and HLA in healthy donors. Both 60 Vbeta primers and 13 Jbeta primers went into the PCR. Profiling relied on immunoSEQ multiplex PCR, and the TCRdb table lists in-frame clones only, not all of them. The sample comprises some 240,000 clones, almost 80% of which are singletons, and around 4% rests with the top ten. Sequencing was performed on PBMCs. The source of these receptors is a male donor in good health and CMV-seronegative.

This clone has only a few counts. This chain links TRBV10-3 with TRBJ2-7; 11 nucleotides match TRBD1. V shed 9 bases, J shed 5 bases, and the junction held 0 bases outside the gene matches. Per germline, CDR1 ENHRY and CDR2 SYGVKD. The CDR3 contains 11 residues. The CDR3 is CAMGQGDEQYF. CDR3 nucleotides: TGTGCCATGGGACAGGGGGACGAGCAGTACTTC.

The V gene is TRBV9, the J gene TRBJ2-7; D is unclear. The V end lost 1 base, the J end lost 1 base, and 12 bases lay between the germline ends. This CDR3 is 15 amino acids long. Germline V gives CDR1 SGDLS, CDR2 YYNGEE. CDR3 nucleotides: TGTGCCAGCAGCGTATCGGTCCAATCATCCTACGAGCAGTACTTC. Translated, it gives CASSVSVQSSYEQYF.

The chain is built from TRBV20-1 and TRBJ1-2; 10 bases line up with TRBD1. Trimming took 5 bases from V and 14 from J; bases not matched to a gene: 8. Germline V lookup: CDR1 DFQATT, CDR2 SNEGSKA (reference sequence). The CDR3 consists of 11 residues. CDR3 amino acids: CSALRQGAMTF. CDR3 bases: TGCAGTGCTTTGAGACAGGGGGCGATGACCTTC.

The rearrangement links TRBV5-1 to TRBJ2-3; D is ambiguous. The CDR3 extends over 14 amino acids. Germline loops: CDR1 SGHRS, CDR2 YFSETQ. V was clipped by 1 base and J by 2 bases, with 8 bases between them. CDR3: CASSLFSVTDTQYF. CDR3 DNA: TGCGCCAGCAGCTTGTTTAGTGTCACAGATACGCAGTATTTT.

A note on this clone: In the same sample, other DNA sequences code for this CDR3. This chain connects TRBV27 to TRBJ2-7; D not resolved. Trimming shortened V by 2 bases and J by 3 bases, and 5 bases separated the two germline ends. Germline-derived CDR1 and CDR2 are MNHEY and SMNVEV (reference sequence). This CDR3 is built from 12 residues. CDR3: CASSLNSYEQYF. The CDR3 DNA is TGTGCCAGCAGTTTAAACAGCTACGAGCAGTACTTC.

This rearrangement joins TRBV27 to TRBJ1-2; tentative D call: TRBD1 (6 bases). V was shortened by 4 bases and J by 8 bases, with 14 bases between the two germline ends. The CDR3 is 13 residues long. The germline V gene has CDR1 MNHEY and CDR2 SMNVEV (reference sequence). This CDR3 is CASSSLGQLGYTF. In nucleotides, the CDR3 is TGTGCCAGCAGTTCCTTAGGACAGTTAGGCTACACCTTC.

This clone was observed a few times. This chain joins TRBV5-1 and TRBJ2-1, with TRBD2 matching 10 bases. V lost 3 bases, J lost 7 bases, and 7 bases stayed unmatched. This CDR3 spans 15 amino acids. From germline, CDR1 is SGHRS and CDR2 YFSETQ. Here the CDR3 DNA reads TGCGCCAGCAGCTGGACTAGCGGAGGGGGGAATGAGCAGTTCTTC. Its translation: CASSWTSGGGNEQFF.

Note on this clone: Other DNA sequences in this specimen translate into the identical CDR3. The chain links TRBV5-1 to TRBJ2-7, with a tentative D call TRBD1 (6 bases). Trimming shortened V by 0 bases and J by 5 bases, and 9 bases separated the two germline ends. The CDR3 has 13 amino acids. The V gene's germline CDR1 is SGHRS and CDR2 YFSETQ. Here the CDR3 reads CASSLVRGDEQYF. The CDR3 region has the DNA TGCGCCAGCAGCTTGGTCAGGGGAGACGAGCAGTACTTC.

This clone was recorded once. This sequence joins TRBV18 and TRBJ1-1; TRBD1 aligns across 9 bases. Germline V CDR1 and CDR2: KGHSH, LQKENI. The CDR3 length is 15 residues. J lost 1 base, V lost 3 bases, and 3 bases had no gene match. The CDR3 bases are TGTGCCAGCTCACCCGTGACAGGGGGGAACACTGAAGCTTTCTTT. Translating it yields CASSPVTGGNTEAFF.

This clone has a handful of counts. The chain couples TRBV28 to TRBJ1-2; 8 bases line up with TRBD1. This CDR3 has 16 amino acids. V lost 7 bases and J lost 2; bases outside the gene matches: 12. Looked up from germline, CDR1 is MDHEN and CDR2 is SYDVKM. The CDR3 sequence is CASTFRGLGQNYGYTF. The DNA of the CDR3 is TGTGCCAGCACCTTCAGGGGGCTGGGGCAGAACTATGGCTACACCTTC.

The CDR3 loop is CASSLEDTSGRPDTQYF. The CDR3 DNA sequence: TGTGCCAGCAGCTTAGAAGATACTAGCGGGAGACCAGATACGCAGTATTTT. V and J are TRBV7-9 and TRBJ2-3; TRBD2 agrees at 11 bases. Germline V gene sequence: CDR1 SEHNR, CDR2 FQNEAQ (reference sequence). The V and J ends lost 1 base and 4 bases, in that order; junction bases with no gene match: 7. There are 17 residues in the CDR3.

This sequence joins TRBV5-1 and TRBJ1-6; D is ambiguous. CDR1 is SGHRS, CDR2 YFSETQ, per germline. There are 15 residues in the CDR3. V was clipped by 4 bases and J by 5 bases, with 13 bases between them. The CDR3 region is CASSPDGIHNSPLHF. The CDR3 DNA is TGCGCCAGCAGCCCGGACGGGATCCATAATTCACCCCTCCACTTT. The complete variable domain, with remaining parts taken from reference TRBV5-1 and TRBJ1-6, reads KAGVTQTPRYLIKTRGQQVTLSCSPISGHRSVSWYQQTPGQGLQFLFEYFSETQRNKGNFPGRFSGRQFSNSRSEMNVSTLELGDSALYLCASSPDGIHNSPLHFGNGTRLTVT.

In DNA form, the CDR3 reads TGTGCCAGCAGTTTACTTCTAGCGGGAGCGCACAATGAGCAGTTCTTC. Translating gives CASSLLLAGAHNEQFF. The chain links TRBV27 to TRBJ2-1, with 10 nucleotides matching TRBD2. The CDR3 length is 16 residues. V lost 2 bases, J lost 5 bases, and 6 bases stayed unmatched. The germline CDR1 and CDR2 sequences are MNHEY and SMNVEV (reference sequence).

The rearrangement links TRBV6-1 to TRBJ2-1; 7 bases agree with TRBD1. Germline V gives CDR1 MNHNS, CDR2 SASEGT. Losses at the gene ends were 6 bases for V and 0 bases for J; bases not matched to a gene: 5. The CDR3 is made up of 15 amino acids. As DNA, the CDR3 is TGTGCCAGCAGGGAGGACAGGAGCTCCTACAATGAGCAGTTCTTC. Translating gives CASREDRSSYNEQFF.

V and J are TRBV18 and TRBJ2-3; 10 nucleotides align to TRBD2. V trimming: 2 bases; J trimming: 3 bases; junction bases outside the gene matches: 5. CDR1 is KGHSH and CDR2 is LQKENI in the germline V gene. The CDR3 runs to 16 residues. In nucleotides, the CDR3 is TGTGCCAGCTCACCAGGGACTAGCGTTGGGACAGATACGCAGTATTTT. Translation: CASSPGTSVGTDTQYF. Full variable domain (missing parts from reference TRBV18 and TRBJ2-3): NAGVMQNPRHLVRRRGQEARLRCSPMKGHSHVYWYRQLPEEGLKFMVYLQKENIIDESGMPKERFSAEFPKEGPSILRIQQVVRGDSAAYFCASSPGTSVGTDTQYFGPGTRLTVL.

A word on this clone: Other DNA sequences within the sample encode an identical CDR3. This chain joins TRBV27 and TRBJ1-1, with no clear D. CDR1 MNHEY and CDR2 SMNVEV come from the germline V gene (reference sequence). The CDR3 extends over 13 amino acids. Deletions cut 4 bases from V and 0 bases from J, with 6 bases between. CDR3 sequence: CASSSLMNTEAFF. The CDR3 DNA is TGTGCCAGCAGTTCTTTAATGAACACTGAAGCTTTCTTT.

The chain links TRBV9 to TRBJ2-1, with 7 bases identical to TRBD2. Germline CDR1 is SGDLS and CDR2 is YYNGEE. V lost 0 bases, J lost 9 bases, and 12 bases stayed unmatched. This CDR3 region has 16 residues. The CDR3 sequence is CASSVGVGEGHSEQFF. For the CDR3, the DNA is TGTGCCAGCAGCGTAGGGGTGGGGGAGGGCCACTCTGAGCAGTTCTTC. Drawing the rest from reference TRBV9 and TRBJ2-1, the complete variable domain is DSGVTQTPKHLITATGQRVTLRCSPRSGDLSVYWYQQSLDQGLQFLIQYYNGEERAKGNILERFSAQQFPDLHSELNLSSLELGDSALYFCASSVGVGEGHSEQFFGPGTRLTVL.

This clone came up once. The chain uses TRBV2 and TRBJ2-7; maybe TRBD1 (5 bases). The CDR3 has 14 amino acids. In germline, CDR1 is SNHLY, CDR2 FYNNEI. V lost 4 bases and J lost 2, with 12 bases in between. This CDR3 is CASSVLGPTYEQYF. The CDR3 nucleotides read TGTGCCAGCAGTGTTCTGGGGCCTACCTACGAGCAGTACTTC.

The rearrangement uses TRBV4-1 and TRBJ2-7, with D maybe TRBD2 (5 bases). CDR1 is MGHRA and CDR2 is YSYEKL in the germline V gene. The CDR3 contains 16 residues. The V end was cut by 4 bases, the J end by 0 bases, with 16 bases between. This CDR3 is CASSPVARESSYEQYF. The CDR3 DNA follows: TGCGCCAGCAGCCCAGTGGCTCGGGAAAGCTCCTACGAGCAGTACTTC.

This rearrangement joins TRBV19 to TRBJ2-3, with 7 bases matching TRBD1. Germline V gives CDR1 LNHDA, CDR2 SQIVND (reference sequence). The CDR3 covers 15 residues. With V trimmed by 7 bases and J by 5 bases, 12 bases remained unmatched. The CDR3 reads CASTQGQGVVDTQYF. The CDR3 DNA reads TGTGCCAGTACCCAAGGCCAGGGGGTAGTAGATACGCAGTATTTT.

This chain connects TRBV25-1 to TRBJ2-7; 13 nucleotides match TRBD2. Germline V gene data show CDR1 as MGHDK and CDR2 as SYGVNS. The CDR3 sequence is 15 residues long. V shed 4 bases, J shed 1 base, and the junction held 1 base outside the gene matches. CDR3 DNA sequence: TGTGCCAGCAGTGGGACTAGCGGGAGTTCCTACGAGCAGTACTTC. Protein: CASSGTSGSSYEQYF.

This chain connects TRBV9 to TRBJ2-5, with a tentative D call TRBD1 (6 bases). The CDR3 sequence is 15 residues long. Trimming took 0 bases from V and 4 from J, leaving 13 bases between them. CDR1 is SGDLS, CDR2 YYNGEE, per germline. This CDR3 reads CASSVAPGDRETQYF. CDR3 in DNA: TGTGCCAGCAGCGTAGCCCCAGGGGACCGAGAGACCCAGTACTTC. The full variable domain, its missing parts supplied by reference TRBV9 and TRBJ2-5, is DSGVTQTPKHLITATGQRVTLRCSPRSGDLSVYWYQQSLDQGLQFLIQYYNGEERAKGNILERFSAQQFPDLHSELNLSSLELGDSALYFCASSVAPGDRETQYFGPGTRLLVL.

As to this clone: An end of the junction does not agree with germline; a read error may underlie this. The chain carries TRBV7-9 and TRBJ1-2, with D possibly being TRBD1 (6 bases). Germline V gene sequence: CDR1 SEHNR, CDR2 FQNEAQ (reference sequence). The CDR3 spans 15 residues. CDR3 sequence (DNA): TGTTCCAGCATCTCACTGGACAGCCCAATCCATGGCTACACCTTC. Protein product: CSSISLDSPIHGYTF.

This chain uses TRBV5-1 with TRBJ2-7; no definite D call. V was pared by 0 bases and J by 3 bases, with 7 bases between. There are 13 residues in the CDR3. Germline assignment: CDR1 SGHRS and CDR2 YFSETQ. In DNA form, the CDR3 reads TGCGCCAGCAGCTTGGACGGTCACTACGAGCAGTACTTC. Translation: CASSLDGHYEQYF.

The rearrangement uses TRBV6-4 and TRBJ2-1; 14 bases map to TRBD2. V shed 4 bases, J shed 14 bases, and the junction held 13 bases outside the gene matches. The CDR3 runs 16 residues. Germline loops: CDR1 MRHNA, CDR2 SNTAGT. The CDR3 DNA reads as TGTGCCAGCAGTGTCGAGACTAGCGGGAGGGCCGGAGTTGAGTTCTTC. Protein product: CASSVETSGRAGVEFF.

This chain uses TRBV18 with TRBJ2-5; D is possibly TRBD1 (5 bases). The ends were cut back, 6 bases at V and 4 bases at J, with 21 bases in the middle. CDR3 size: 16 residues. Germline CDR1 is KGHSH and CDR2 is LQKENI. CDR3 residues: CASSRSLDTGGETQYF. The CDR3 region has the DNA TGTGCCAGCTCCAGGTCACTGGACACCGGCGGAGAGACCCAGTACTTC.

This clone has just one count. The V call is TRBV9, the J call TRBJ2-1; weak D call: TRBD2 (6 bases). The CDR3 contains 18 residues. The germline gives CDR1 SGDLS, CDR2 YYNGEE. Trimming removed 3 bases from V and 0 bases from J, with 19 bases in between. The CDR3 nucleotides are TGTGCCAGCAGCGCCCGCCCTAGCGCAACCTTCTCCTACAATGAGCAGTTCTTC. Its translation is CASSARPSATFSYNEQFF.

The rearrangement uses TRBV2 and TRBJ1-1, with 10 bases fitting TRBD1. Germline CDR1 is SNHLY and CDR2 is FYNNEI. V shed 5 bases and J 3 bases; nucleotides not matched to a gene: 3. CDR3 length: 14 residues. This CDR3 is CASSRTGGDTEAFF. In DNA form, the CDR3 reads TGTGCCAGCAGTAGGACAGGGGGAGACACTGAAGCTTTCTTT.

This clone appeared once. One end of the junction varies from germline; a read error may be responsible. In nucleotides, the CDR3 is TGTGCCAGCAACCGGGACCGGGACAAGTCCCTCTTC. Its translation is CASNRDRDKSLF. The chain combines TRBV6-6 with TRBJ2-1; D might be TRBD1 (6 bases). CDR1 is MNHNY and CDR2 is SVGAGI in the germline V gene (reference sequence). The CDR3 runs to 12 residues.

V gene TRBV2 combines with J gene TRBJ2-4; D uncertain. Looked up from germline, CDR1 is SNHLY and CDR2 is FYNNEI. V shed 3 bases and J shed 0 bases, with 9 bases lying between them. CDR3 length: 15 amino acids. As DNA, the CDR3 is TGTGCCAGCAGTGATCAGAGACTAGCCAAAAACATTCAGTACTTC. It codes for CASSDQRLAKNIQYF. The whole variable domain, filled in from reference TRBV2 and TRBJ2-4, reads EPEVTQTPSHQVTQMGQEVILRCVPISNHLYFYWYRQILGQKVEFLVSFYNNEISEKSEIFDDQFSVERPDGSNFTLKIRSTKLEDSAMYFCASSDQRLAKNIQYFGAGTRLSVL.